This T cell receptor beta chain comes out of a study of cytomegalovirus exposure and HLA in healthy donors. For the study at large: Counted in an early data release were 65 million to 100 million unique TCRs from HLA-typed donors.

PCR employed 60 Vbeta and 13 Jbeta primers. Using immunoSEQ multiplex PCR, the repertoire was profiled, and TCRdb retains in-frame clones only, with some absent. Seen here are approximately 190,000 clones, approximately 84% observed once, and the top ten hold 0.2% to 0.3%. The length of the CDR3 is 14 residues. Trimming pared 1 base from V and 5 bases from J, leaving 11 bases between. The germline V gene has CDR1 SGHTA and CDR2 FQGNSA. The rearrangement uses TRBV7-2 and TRBJ2-5; possible D gene TRBD1, 5 bases. The source of this sequence is a boy between 5 and 17 years old in good health and CMV-seronegative. Sample: PBMCs. The CDR3 DNA reads TGTGCCAGCAGCTTAGGGGTCAGGGTGGAGACCCAGTACTTC. It specifies CASSLGVRVETQYF. The full variable domain, rest sourced from reference TRBV7-2 and TRBJ2-5, is GAGVSQSPSNKVTEKGKDVELRCDPISGHTALYWYRQSLGQGLEFLIYFQGNSAPDKSGLPSDRFSAERTGGSVSTLTIQRTQQEDSAVYLCASSLGVRVETQYFGPGTRLLVL.